The entry below gives a single T cell receptor (beta chain) sequence along with its context. No antigen is known for it. The length of the CDR3 is 12 residues. Germline loops: CDR1 LNHDA, CDR2 SQIVND (reference sequence). Trimming stripped 7 bases from V and 7 bases from J, with 10 bases between. The unsorted libraries were made from 2 million PBMCs kept at -80 C. This sample is part of a study of neurological immune-mediated disorders. General study findings and limits: None of the CDR3 amino acid sequences found in expanded clones was shared across subjects. This suggests that the TCR-beta repertoires were private in all groups. Multiple sclerosis, the disease with the least TCR clonal expansion, fell below healthy controls, whereas HTLV-1-associated myelopathy showed the most.

The cDNA came from 5'RACE, which used 10-nucleotide random UMIs. TCRdb used MiXCR to reprocess the 5' RACE reads, holding one entry per CDR3 protein. The sample comprises about 87,000 distinct CDR3 sequences, around 3.4% of which are singletons, and approximately 3% rests with the top ten. This sequence joins TRBV19 and TRBJ2-2; D call uncertain. Sequenced: PBMCs. The receptor was derived from a woman aged 45 to 65 with multiple sclerosis. CDR3 region: CASTMGVGELFF. CDR3 DNA: TGTGCCAGTACTATGGGTGTCGGGGAGCTGTTTTTT.